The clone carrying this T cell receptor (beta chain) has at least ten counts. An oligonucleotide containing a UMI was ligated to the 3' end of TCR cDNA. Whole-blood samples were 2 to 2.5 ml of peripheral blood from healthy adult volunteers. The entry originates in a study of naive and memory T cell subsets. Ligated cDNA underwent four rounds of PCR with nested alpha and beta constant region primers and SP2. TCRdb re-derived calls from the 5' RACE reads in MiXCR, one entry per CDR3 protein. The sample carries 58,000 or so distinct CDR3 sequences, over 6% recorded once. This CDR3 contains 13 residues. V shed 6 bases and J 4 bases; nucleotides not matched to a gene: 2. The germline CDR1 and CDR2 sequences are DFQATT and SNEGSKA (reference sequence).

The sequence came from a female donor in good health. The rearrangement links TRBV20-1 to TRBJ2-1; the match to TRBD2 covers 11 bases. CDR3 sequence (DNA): TGCAGTGCGTGGACTAGCGGGTACAATGAGCAGTTCTTC. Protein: CSAWTSGYNEQFF.